The 17 T cell receptor beta chains below were found in one sample sequenced in a study of PD-L1 blockade in urothelial cancer. Specified time point: peripheral blood 6 weeks after treatment start. This table comes from immunoSEQ multiplex PCR, and its TCRdb copy is limited to in-frame clones, with some not included. The sample includes around 30,000 clones, around four fifths seen only once; the top ten take 3%. Sample: PBMCs, taken around atezolizumab (anti-PD-L1) treatment. These receptors were taken from an older man with urothelial cancer.

The chain couples TRBV7-2 to TRBJ1-1; D gene unclear. Germline CDR1 is SGHTA and CDR2 is FQGNSA. CDR3 length equals 14 residues. V was pared by 4 bases and J by 3 bases, with 12 bases between. Written as DNA, the CDR3 is TGTGCCAGCAGCTCCGGTATACGGTACACTGAAGCTTTCTTT. Translation gives CASSSGIRYTEAFF.

The V and J genes are TRBV7-2 and TRBJ2-7; D perhaps matches TRBD2 (7 bases). The CDR3 consists of 15 residues. Trimming cost V 2 bases and J 3 bases, with 14 bases left between them. Per the germline V gene, CDR1 is SGHTA and CDR2 is FQGNSA. The chain's CDR3 is CASSLLRGARYEQYF. The CDR3 nucleotides read TGTGCCAGCAGCTTATTACGGGGGGCACGCTACGAGCAGTACTTC.

This rearrangement joins TRBV10-3 to TRBJ1-3; D not resolved. Trimming pared 0 bases from V and 0 bases from J, leaving 12 bases between. The CDR3 length is 17 residues. Germline CDR1 is ENHRY and CDR2 is SYGVKD. In nucleotides, the CDR3 is TGTGCCATCAGTGAGTCGGAACAGAATTTCTCTGGAAACACCATATATTTT. It specifies CAISESEQNFSGNTIYF.

The chain joins TRBV5-5 to TRBJ2-1, with D tentatively TRBD2 (5 bases). Trimming left V 0 bases short and J 0 bases short, with 10 bases between. Looked up from germline, CDR1 is SGHKS and CDR2 is YYEKEE (reference sequence). This CDR3 has 16 amino acids. The DNA for the CDR3 is TGTGCCAGCAGCTTGGAGGGCGGAGGCTCCTACAATGAGCAGTTCTTC. Its protein is CASSLEGGGSYNEQFF.

The chain carries TRBV19 and TRBJ1-5; D is possibly TRBD1 (6 bases). CDR3 length equals 14 residues. Germline V gene data show CDR1 as LNHDA and CDR2 as SQIVND (reference sequence). V was shortened by 2 bases and J by 6 bases, with 11 bases between the two germline ends. The CDR3 loop reads CASSITGSGQPQHF. CDR3 sequence (DNA): TGTGCCAGTAGTATAACAGGGTCGGGTCAGCCCCAGCATTTT.

The chain combines TRBV15 with TRBJ2-7; 12 nucleotides line up with TRBD2. Germline CDR1 is LNHNV and CDR2 is YYDKDF (reference sequence). J gave up 4 bases and V 1 base, and 2 bases lay outside the gene matches. This CDR3 contains 15 residues. The CDR3 spells CATSRGTSGAYEQYF. CDR3 coding DNA: TGTGCCACCAGCAGAGGGACTAGCGGGGCTTACGAGCAGTACTTC.

The chain combines TRBV15 with TRBJ2-2, with 8 nucleotides matching TRBD1. Germline V CDR1 and CDR2: LNHNV, YYDKDF (reference sequence). There are 17 residues in the CDR3. The V segment lost 5 bases and the J segment 6 bases; nucleotides outside the gene matches: 14. CDR3 in amino acids: CATSSSQGAGLAGELFF. The CDR3 DNA is TGTGCCACCAGCTCATCGCAGGGGGCCGGGCTTGCCGGGGAGCTGTTTTTT.

This clone appeared once. The chain recombines TRBV5-5 with TRBJ1-3; D is ambiguous. The CDR3 length is 13 residues. With 4 bases removed from V and 0 bases from J, the gap between germline ends came to 5 bases. Germline assignment: CDR1 SGHKS and CDR2 YYEKEE (reference sequence). CDR3 amino acids: CASSRDSGNTIYF. The CDR3 bases are TGTGCCAGCAGCCGGGACTCTGGAAACACCATATATTTT.

This rearrangement joins TRBV11-3 to TRBJ2-1, with 8 bases identical to TRBD1. V lost 5 bases and J lost 3; bases outside the gene matches: 6. This CDR3 comprises 15 residues. Germline V gives CDR1 SGHNT, CDR2 YENEEA. CDR3 sequence reads: CASSARQGYYNEQFF. In DNA form, the CDR3 reads TGTGCCAGCAGCGCACGACAGGGGTACTACAATGAGCAGTTCTTC.

This rearrangement joins TRBV6-1 to TRBJ1-4; D remains ambiguous. Germline assignment: CDR1 MNHNS and CDR2 SASEGT. Trimming left V 1 base short and J 6 bases short, with 12 bases between. This CDR3 contains 15 residues. The CDR3 DNA sequence: TGTGCCAGCAGTGAAGGAGCGGGGTGGGATGAAAAACTGTTTTTT. It codes for CASSEGAGWDEKLFF.

V is TRBV5-1 and J is TRBJ2-5; tentative D call: TRBD1 (5 bases). This CDR3 comprises 15 residues. V was clipped by 2 bases and J by 4 bases, with 15 bases between them. CDR1 is SGHRS and CDR2 is YFSETQ in the germline V gene. CDR3 coding DNA: TGCGCCAGCAGCTTTTCCCCATGGGGCGGAGAGACCCAGTACTTC. It encodes CASSFSPWGGETQYF. Drawing the rest from reference TRBV5-1 and TRBJ2-5, the complete variable domain is KAGVTQTPRYLIKTRGQQVTLSCSPISGHRSVSWYQQTPGQGLQFLFEYFSETQRNKGNFPGRFSGRQFSNSRSEMNVSTLELGDSALYLCASSFSPWGGETQYFGPGTRLLVL.

This clone was detected a few times. The V gene is TRBV5-6, the J gene TRBJ1-2; 9 bases map to TRBD1. The V gene's germline CDR1 is SGHDT and CDR2 YYEEEE. The V gene end was trimmed by 0 bases and the J gene end by 3 bases; junction bases not matched to a gene: 3. The CDR3 has 15 amino acids. In DNA form, the CDR3 reads TGTGCCAGCAGCTTGGAAGACAGGGGGGACTATGGCTACACCTTC. It translates to CASSLEDRGDYGYTF.

The V call is TRBV27, the J call TRBJ2-3, with a weak D call TRBD2 (6 bases). Germline V lookup: CDR1 MNHEY, CDR2 SMNVEV (reference sequence). Trimming left V 3 bases short and J 4 bases short, with 11 bases between. The CDR3 extends over 14 amino acids. This CDR3 reads CASSFFGGSDTQYF. The CDR3 nucleotides read TGTGCCAGCAGTTTCTTCGGGGGTTCAGATACGCAGTATTTT.

This clone was detected only a few times. This chain connects TRBV27 to TRBJ1-2, with D perhaps matching TRBD1 (6 bases). Germline CDR1 reads MNHEY; CDR2 reads SMNVEV (reference sequence). The CDR3 covers 13 residues. V lost 4 bases, J lost 7 bases, and 13 bases lay in between. The CDR3: CASSSRGRGGYTF. The CDR3 DNA reads TGTGCCAGCAGTTCCAGGGGCCGCGGTGGCTACACCTTC.

The chain combines TRBV10-3 with TRBJ1-5, with 8 bases matching TRBD1. In germline, CDR1 is ENHRY, CDR2 SYGVKD. Trimming cost V 10 bases and J 2 bases; bases outside gene matches: 7. This CDR3 has 14 residues. The CDR3 bases are TGTGCCACCCAGGGGGCGAGGGGCAATCAGCCCCAGCATTTT. Amino acid sequence: CATQGARGNQPQHF.

The chain is built from TRBV5-4 and TRBJ2-7, with TRBD2 identical over 12 bases. V shed 0 bases and J 4 bases; nucleotides not matched to a gene: 5. The CDR3 extends over 16 amino acids. Germline CDR1 reads SGHNT; CDR2 reads YYREEE (reference sequence). The CDR3 is CASSLGLAGVMYEQYF. DNA for the CDR3: TGTGCCAGCAGCTTGGGACTAGCGGGAGTTATGTACGAGCAGTACTTC.

The chain recombines TRBV4-2 with TRBJ2-1, with a possible D match to TRBD2 (6 bases). CDR3 length: 15 residues. V lost 3 bases, J lost 9 bases, and 18 bases lay in between. Germline loops: CDR1 LGHNA, CDR2 YNFKEQ. The CDR3 reads CASSQPTSLGSEQFF. CDR3 DNA: TGTGCCAGCAGCCAGCCGACTAGTCTGGGGAGTGAGCAGTTCTTC.